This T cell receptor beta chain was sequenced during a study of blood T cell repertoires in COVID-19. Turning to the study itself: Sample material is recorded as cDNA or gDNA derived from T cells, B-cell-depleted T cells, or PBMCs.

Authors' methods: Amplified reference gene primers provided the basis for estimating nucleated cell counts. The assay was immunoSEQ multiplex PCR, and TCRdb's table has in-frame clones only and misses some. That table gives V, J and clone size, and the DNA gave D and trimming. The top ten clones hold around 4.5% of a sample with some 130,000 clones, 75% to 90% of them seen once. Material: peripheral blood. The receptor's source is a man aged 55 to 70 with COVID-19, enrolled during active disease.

Here the CDR3 reads CASSSGTVNQPQHF. The DNA of the CDR3 is TGTGCCAGCAGCTCCGGGACAGTCAATCAGCCCCAGCATTTT. The chain couples TRBV7-2 to TRBJ1-5, with 7 nucleotides matching TRBD1. The CDR3 is 14 residues long. Losses at the gene ends were 4 bases for V and 3 bases for J; bases not matched to a gene: 3. Per germline, CDR1 SGHTA and CDR2 FQGNSA.